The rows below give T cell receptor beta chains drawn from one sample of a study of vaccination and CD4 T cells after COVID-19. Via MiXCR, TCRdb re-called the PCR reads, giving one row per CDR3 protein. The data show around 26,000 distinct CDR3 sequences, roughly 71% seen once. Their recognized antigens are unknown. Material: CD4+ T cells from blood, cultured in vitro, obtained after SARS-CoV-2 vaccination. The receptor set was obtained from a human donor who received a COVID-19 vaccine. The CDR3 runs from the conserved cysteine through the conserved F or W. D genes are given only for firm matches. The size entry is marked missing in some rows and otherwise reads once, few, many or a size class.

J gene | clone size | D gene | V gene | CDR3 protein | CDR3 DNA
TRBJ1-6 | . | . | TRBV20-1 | CSARPQGRGGSPLHF | TGCAGTGCTAGACCCCAGGGAAGGGGCGGTTCACCCCTCCACTTT
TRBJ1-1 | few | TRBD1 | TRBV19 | CASSGGQENTEAFF | TGTGCCAGTAGTGGGGGACAGGAAAACACTGAAGCTTTCTTT
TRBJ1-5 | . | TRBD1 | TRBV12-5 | CASGPPGQDNQPQHF | TGTGCTAGTGGTCCCCCGGGACAGGACAATCAGCCCCAGCATTTT
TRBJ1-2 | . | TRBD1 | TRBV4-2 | CASSQDQTGSIYGYTF | TGTGCCAGCAGCCAAGACCAGACAGGGAGTATCTATGGCTACACCTTC
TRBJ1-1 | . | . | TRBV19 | CASSIGAGDFWDTEAFF | TGTGCCAGTAGTATAGGAGCAGGGGACTTCTGGGACACTGAAGCTTTCTTT
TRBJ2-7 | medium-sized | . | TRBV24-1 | CATSDSWRGEQYF | TGTGCCACCAGTGATAGTTGGAGGGGCGAGCAGTACTTC
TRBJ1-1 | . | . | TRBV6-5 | CASSFQAAEAFF | TGTGCCAGCAGTTTTCAGGCGGCTGAAGCTTTCTTT
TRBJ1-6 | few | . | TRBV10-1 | CASSNFRERYNSPLHF | TGCGCCAGCAGTAATTTCCGGGAGAGATATAATTCACCCCTCCACTTT
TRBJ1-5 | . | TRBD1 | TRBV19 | CASSTRQGRGQNQPQHF | TGTGCCAGTAGCACCAGACAGGGGAGGGGACAGAATCAGCCCCAGCATTTT
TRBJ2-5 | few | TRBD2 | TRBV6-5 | CASSSRLAGGRNPGTQYF | TGTGCCAGCAGTTCCCGACTAGCGGGGGGGAGGAATCCCGGGACCCAGTACTTC
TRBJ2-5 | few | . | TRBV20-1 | CSAIALLEQETQYF | TGCAGTGCTATTGCCCTACTAGAGCAAGAGACCCAGTACTTC
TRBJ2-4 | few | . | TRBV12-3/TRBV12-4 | CASSSNAKNIQYF | TGTGCCAGCAGTTCTAACGCCAAAAACATTCAGTACTTC
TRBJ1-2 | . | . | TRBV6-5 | CASSYGGRIYGYTF | TGTGCCAGCAGTTACGGGGGCCGGATCTATGGCTACACCTTC
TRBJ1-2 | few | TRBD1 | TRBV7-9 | CASSLDRSDGYTF | TGTGCCAGCAGCCTGGACAGGAGCGATGGCTACACCTTC
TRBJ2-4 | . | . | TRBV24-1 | CATSPGAFPWNIQYF | TGTGCCACCAGTCCGGGGGCCTTTCCCTGGAACATTCAGTACTTC
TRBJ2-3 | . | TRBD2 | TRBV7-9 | CASSPSGGGDTQYF | TGTGCCAGCAGCCCCAGCGGGGGGGGCGATACGCAGTATTTT
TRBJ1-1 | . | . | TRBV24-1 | CATRSSQLNTEAFF | TGTGCCACCAGAAGCTCACAGTTGAACACTGAAGCTTTCTTT